Listed below are T cell receptor beta chains from one sample, sequenced in a study of T cells in Graves' hyperthyroidism and ophthalmopathy. Each CDR3 protein gets one entry after TCRdb re-called the multiplex PCR reads with MiXCR. In the table there are 100,000 to 130,000 distinct CDR3 sequences, 15% to 20% of which are singletons. The source material was blood. The receptor source for this set is a woman aged 50 to 60 with Graves' hyperthyroidism. The CDR3 runs from the conserved cysteine through the conserved F or W. The size entry is marked missing in some rows and otherwise reads once, few, many or a size class.

clone_size,v_call,cdr3_aa
many,TRBV18,CASSPMAGEVDNEQFF
NA,TRBV3-1,CASSSGTASNQPQHF
many,TRBV28,CASSPGSLSSYNEQFF
many,TRBV7-3,CASSFPSGTQYF
many,TRBV3-1,CASSQGWAGELFF
many,TRBV2,CASSDTGGAGELFF
many,TRBV20-1,CSAGSGNQPQHF
many,TRBV27,CASSSRVTSGSLWGEQYF
many,TRBV7-8,CASSSAPGLAGSTDTQYF
NA,TRBV20-1,CSARKQQGGARTDTQYF
many,TRBV20-1,CSARPRQRRGGSQPQHF
NA,TRBV9,CASSVGINEKLFF
many,TRBV12-3/TRBV12-4,CASSLLSGVDEQFF
many,TRBV5-6,CASSLFRDFGHTQYF
many,TRBV6-1,CASSEVLGSNTEAFF
many,TRBV24-1,CATSDPAGTGQDTQYF
many,TRBV6-1,CASSRQVLTGETQYF
many,TRBV5-1,CASSLVLAGGSGEQFF
many,TRBV7-3,CASSSGAGSISEQFF
many,TRBV11-2,CASSLGLAGSTDTQYF
many,TRBV28,CASSRGNQPQHF
few,TRBV15,CATSRDTTSGIPYEQYF
many,TRBV19,CASSIGQGNTEAFF
many,TRBV24-1,CATSDSRGMNTEAFF
NA,TRBV5-1,CASSLVLGHNEQFF
many,TRBV12-3/TRBV12-4,CASSQHTDTQYF
few,TRBV7-9,CASSPRPGTVDSYNEQFF
many,TRBV9,CASSVSAGGGTYNEQFF
many,TRBV9,CASSEPGQGMTGELFF
few,TRBV9,CASSTGQGDGYTF
NA,TRBV20-1,CSARIGRNEQFF
many,TRBV20-1,CSARRGGFPEQFF
many,TRBV5-1,CASSLGGGDYNEQFF
NA,TRBV20-1,CSARDRVGASHEQYF
many,TRBV30,CAWSVHRGAGADTQYF
many,TRBV5-8,CASSPRQVRVEKLFF
many,TRBV7-9,CASRTGEQFF
many,TRBV28,CASGYYKAFF
NA,TRBV7-9,CASSLADRVSEQYF
few,TRBV20-1,CSARVEGAAYNSPLHF
NA,TRBV28,CASSFFTTGAITPNIQYF
many,TRBV5-1,CASSEGQNYEQYF
few,TRBV28,CASRLTGVQPQHF
many,TRBV7-9,CASSLTSRYNEQFF
few,TRBV25-1,CASSDTNRGSYGYTF
many,TRBV19,CASSIEGGEKLFF
NA,TRBV12-3/TRBV12-4,CASSPHRDRDYEQYF
few,TRBV29-1,CSVAIYLDTGELFF
NA,TRBV5-4,CAYSGETQYF
once,TRBV3-1,CASSQKAGGPGGEQYF
many,TRBV6-5,CASSYSMGVILTDTQYF
many,TRBV4-2,CASSQDNEKLFF
many,TRBV6-1,CASSEVGTLEQYF
NA,TRBV20-1,CSALGEGVDLSYGYTF
many,TRBV2,CASSETEMNTEAFF
many,TRBV20-1,CSAPWASGPGTQYF
many,TRBV10-2,CASSDPGSASTDTQYF
many,TRBV19,CASSIRGGRRYNEQFF
NA,TRBV11-2,CASTKAGANTEAFF
many,TRBV4-1,CASSPLGTGRRLNQPQHF